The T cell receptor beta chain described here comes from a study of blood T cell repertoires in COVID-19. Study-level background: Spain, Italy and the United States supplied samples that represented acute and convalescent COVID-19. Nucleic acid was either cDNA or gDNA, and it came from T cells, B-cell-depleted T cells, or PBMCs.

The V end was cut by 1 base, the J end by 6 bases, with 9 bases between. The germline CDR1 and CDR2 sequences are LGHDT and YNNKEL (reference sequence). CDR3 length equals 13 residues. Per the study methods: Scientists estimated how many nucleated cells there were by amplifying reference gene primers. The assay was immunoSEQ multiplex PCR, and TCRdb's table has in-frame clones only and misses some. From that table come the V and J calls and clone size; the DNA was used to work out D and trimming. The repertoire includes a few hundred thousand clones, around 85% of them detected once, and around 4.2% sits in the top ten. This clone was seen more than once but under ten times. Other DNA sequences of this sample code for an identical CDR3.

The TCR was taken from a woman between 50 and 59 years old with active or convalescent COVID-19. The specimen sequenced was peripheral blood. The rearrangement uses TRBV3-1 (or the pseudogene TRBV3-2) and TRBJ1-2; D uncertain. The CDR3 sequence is CASSQVGGNGYTF. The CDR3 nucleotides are TGTGCCAGCAGCCAAGTAGGAGGGAATGGCTACACCTTC.